This T cell receptor beta chain comes out of a study of early T cells in non-severe SARS-CoV-2 infection. About the study: Sequencing was performed on bulk RNA from unsorted whole blood, leaving chains unpaired.

Unique molecular identifiers (one per individual cDNA molecule) were attached. TCRdb passed the 5' RACE reads through MiXCR, listing each CDR3 protein once. This sample has around 58,000 distinct CDR3 sequences, with roughly 8.2% found just once. This specimen was whole blood, taken at baseline. The source of this sequence is an adult who was a healthcare worker with PCR-confirmed SARS-CoV-2 infection or an uninfected control (not recorded which).

The DNA of the CDR3 is TGCAGTGCTCCCCGGGACAGGGTGGGGGAGCAGTACTTC. Protein sequence: CSAPRDRVGEQYF. This sequence joins TRBV20-1 and TRBJ2-7, with 9 bases that match TRBD1. This CDR3 has 13 amino acids. CDR1 is DFQATT and CDR2 is SNEGSKA in the germline V gene (reference sequence). The V and J ends lost 5 bases and 7 bases, in that order; junction bases with no gene match: 9.